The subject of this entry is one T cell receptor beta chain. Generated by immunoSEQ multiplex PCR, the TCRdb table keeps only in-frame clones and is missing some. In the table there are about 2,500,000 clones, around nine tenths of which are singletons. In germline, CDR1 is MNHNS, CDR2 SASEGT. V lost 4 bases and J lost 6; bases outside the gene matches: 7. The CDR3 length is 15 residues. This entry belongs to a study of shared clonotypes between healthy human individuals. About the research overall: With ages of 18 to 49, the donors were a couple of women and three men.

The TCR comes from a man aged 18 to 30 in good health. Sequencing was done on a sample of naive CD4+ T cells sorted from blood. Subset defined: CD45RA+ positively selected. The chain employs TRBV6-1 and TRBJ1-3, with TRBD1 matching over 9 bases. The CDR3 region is CASSGDRAEVNTIYF. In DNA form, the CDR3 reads TGTGCCAGCAGTGGGGACAGGGCAGAAGTAAACACCATATATTTT.